This entry describes one TCR beta chain. The target of this receptor is not known. No qualities accompany the bases; no much larger clone lies one base away. This record belongs to a study of cytomegalovirus exposure and HLA in healthy donors (dated by TCRdb to about 2017). A note on the overall study: An earlier analysis of approximately 640 of the donors reported 250 to 300 Gb of sequence data and 120 million or so unique TCR beta sequences from some 180 million T cells. An early release covering about 600 HLA-typed donors comprised 250 to 350 gigabases of sequencing data and tens of millions of unique TCR sequences. In an earlier analysis of roughly 540 of the donors, high-throughput TCR beta sequencing was used to judge whether each TCR beta V gene segment behaved as functional or pseudogenic. Rather than drawing on any new phenotypic data, the later analysis identified candidate immune exposures from TCR beta sequences and the way those sequences occurred across donors. Donor age, sex, ethnicity and CMV serostatus were collected together with the repertoire data. Of the roughly 390 genotyped donors, about 80% fell in the genetic ancestry cluster associated with self-reported Caucasian donors. A later genetic analysis took genome-wide SNP genotypes for about 60% of the roughly 670 donors and used that subset as a discovery cohort. High-throughput TCR immunosequencing, statistical association of individual TCRs with disease status, and machine learning were combined to predict cytomegalovirus infection status. The study used immunosequencing to profile the T cell repertoires of some 600 subjects and linked those repertoires to cytomegalovirus serostatus. On average, around 240,000 unique TCR beta nucleotide sequences were sequenced per donor among a few hundred genotyped donors of the cohort, with 15% to 20% of those sequences being non-productive. Besides the first cohort of 666 subjects, a separate validation cohort made up of roughly 120 different subjects was used. In a later analysis, previously published TCR beta repertoires from hundreds of donors were re-analyzed and high-resolution HLA genotyping was added so that TCR occurrence patterns could be studied. All discovery cohort repertoires had been generated using a single sequencing platform. Typing coverage varied by locus: about 620-640 donors for A, B, C, DRB1 and DQB1; roughly 510 for DQA1; around 610 for DPA1; roughly 450 for DPB1. HLA typing covered class I and class II loci at four-digit resolution. The aim of the study was to test whether cataloging public T cell receptors could identify signatures of past pathogen exposure. Because of strong linkage in the cohort, five DR-DQ haplotypes were treated as single units for association and clustering.

The cohort comprised fewer than 700 healthy bone marrow donors. All cohort members were sampled while nominally healthy, although unrecorded immune exposures were likely present. The donor tested CMV seropositive, placing the donor among the 250 to 350 seropositive members of the cohort. A peripheral blood sample was provided by each donor, and peripheral blood mononuclear cells were used for TCR beta sequencing. Genomic DNA extraction from the blood cell samples was performed with the Qiagen DNeasy Blood Extraction Kit. Library construction relied on the immunoSEQ multiplex PCR assay. For the multiplex PCR, a mixture combining 60 forward primers for TCR Vbeta segments and 13 reverse primers for TCR Jbeta segments was used. The CDR3 region of rearranged TCR beta genes was amplified from genomic DNA by a multiplex PCR assay. The Illumina HiSeq System was used to sequence the amplified TCR beta libraries as 87-base-pair reads. Processing in the source paper ran as follows. Across the roughly 670 repertoires, a later analysis counted 80 million or so unique TCR beta chains, about 10 million of which were shared by at least two donors. A nearest-neighbor algorithm error-corrected the raw reads and collapsed the reads into unique sequences, merging closely related sequences to remove PCR and sequencing errors. V, D and J gene segments were assigned by aligning CDR3 sequences to IMGT reference sequences. For a sequence to be retained, at least a six-nucleotide match to both a V gene segment and a J gene segment was required. Rearrangements were called productive when the CDR3 lacked stop codons and stayed in frame with V and J; all others were non-productive. CDR3 was defined by IMGT convention, running from the second conserved V-encoded cysteine to the conserved J-encoded phenylalanine. The earlier analysis of about 610 of the donors excluded any sequence lacking an unambiguous match to a single V gene segment. In an earlier analysis of 500 to 750 of the donors, V segments were called functional above 56.7% productive rearrangements and were called segregating when the between-donor standard deviation exceeded 5%. To diagnose cytomegalovirus status from the catalog of TCR beta chain sequences, a statistical classification framework was built. In a later analysis, V and J genes were assigned by comparing TCR nucleotide sequences against IMGT/GENE-DB human TR gene sequences. A later analysis assigned CDR3 sequences and most-parsimonious VDJ recombination scenarios with the TCRdist pipeline. In a later analysis, every TCR beta chain was defined by the combination of its CDR3 amino acid sequence and its V-gene family, and reads without a unique V-gene family were dropped. A later analysis removed several hundred highly shared, low-generation-probability nucleotide sequences to deal with suspected cross-contamination and a sequencing artifact. In a later analysis, a clonal expansion index was calculated for each public chain from normalized within-repertoire ranks of inferred template counts. In a later analysis, generation probabilities were computed with a VDJ recombination model fitted to out-of-frame rearrangements, and the resulting probabilities were checked against IGoR. In a later analysis, TCR-TCR, TCR-HLA and TCR-CMV co-occurrence was scored with hypergeometric tests, and a repertoire-size bias correction was applied to TCR pairs. In a later analysis, false discovery rates were estimated by permuting HLA or CMV assignments 20 times. In a later analysis, co-occurring TCRs were grouped with DBSCAN, and TCRdist sequence similarity was added when clustering was performed within HLA-allele-positive subsets. Repertoires with fewer than 30,000 or more than 120,000 public chains were left out of co-occurrence clustering, as were a handful of repertoires with anomalous nucleotide sharing. Drawn from immuneACCESS, this table holds only the in-frame rearrangements with V and J called that TCRdb kept. Clones are partly lost; checked studies trace under half to an unresolved V gene and leave the rest unexplained. D and trimming were read from the DNA, whereas the V and J calls and clone size are those reported in that table. Present in this sample are approximately 76,000 clones, more than 65% of which were seen just once. 16% of the sample lies in the top ten.

The investigation overall reported the following: The cohort was sequenced for TCR beta chains only, and without alpha or paired-chain data the features that could be detected were limited. Several of the top co-occurrence clusters appeared to be linked to parvovirus B19, influenza, CMV and Epstein-Barr virus, according to a later analysis. In vitro tests confirmed that a few of the cytomegalovirus-associated TCR beta chains recognize cytomegalovirus antigens. The classifier was reported to diagnose cytomegalovirus status with high specificity and sensitivity in both the original and validation cohorts. According to a later genetic analysis, donors in an Asian-associated ancestry cluster had fewer N-insertions in productive TCRs than the approximately 630-donor mean. The authors suggested that the approach could potentially be generalized to other disease states and immunological phenotypes. An earlier analysis of approximately 500 of the donors showed that most TCR beta V segments appeared in productive rearrangements either about 87% or about 30% of the time, which broadly matched IMGT annotations. Because HLA typing was unavailable for some donors at each locus, only the typed subset was used in association tests. Across donors, most TCR sequences were observed very rarely, whereas some public TCRs were present in many individuals. V-gene and J-gene trimming of TCR beta chains was associated with a missense DCLRE1C variant in a later genetic analysis, and the association was replicated in an independent cohort. For the cohort, immune exposure information was limited to CMV serostatus. Correlated functional status among segregating V segments might be attributable to linkage disequilibrium, but an unknown experimental factor could not be ruled out. The study gave a list of more than 150 TCR beta chains associated with cytomegalovirus. Because counts were too low, some 17 rarely observed V segments, including chromosome 9 orphons, were excluded from the earlier analysis of 587 of the donors. Strong co-occurrence of HLA alleles, especially DR and DQ, made assigning TCR associations to individual alleles difficult. A group of highly shared sequence variants was considered likely to be a technical artifact of the sequencing pipeline. Some IMGT-functional V segments, including TRBV6-2 and TRBV6-3, could not be told apart with the 87-base-pair reads, so those segments were excluded. At a false discovery rate of 0.05, a later analysis linked under 20,000 TCR beta sequences to specific HLA alleles. The presence/absence analyses assumed that sequencing depth was roughly uniform across donors, and that assumption may not be true. A later analysis found that most CMV-associated TCR beta chains appeared HLA-restricted, with HLA associations seemingly driven largely by CMV exposure. In a later analysis, TCR association rates were found to vary across HLA loci, with the most associated TCRs seen for DRB1 alleles and the fewest for HLA-C alleles. In a later analysis, HLA-associated TCR beta chains were found to be more clonally expanded and to have lower generation probabilities than equally common non-associated chains. A further reported finding was that TCR beta sequences accurately predicted the HLA-A and HLA-B alleles for most subjects in the first cohort.

Trimming costs V 4 bases and J 6 bases, and their ends lie 13 bases apart. The CDR3 numbers 14 residues from cysteine through phenylalanine. Only the CDR3 region is kept as DNA, spanning 42 bases read in frame from base 1. The germline V gene specifies SNHLY as CDR1 and FYNNEI as CDR2. The chain was built from TRBV2 and TRBJ2-1; the D gene cannot be named for sure. The TCR sequence derives from a woman in her thirties or forties in good health and CMV-seropositive. Specimen: PBMCs. The base sequence is TGTGCCAGCAGTGCTCTAATCCCTGGCAATGAGCAGTTCTTC. Its product reads: CASSALIPGNEQFF.